Listed below are T cell receptor beta chains from one sample, sequenced in a study of response to subunit inactivated influenza vaccine. TCRdb recomputed calls from the RT-PCR reads with MiXCR, one row per CDR3 protein. The sample holds 650,000 to 800,000 distinct CDR3 sequences, around 14% seen once. The sequenced sample was PBMCs from blood, obtained 14 to 15 days before vaccination. The receptors come from a man aged 50 to 60 who received an inactivated influenza vaccine. CDR3s include the opening cysteine and the closing phenylalanine or tryptophan. Fields, in order: V gene, D gene, J gene, clone size, CDR3 protein, CDR3 DNA. A D gene is named only where the DNA matches it firmly. Clone sizes are given selectively: once, few, many, or a class where the clone is expanded.

>TRBV7-2|.|TRBJ2-1|few
CASSDPGLYNEQFF
TGTGCCAGCAGCGATCCGGGACTGTACAATGAGCAGTTCTTC
>TRBV20-1|.|TRBJ2-1|few
CSASQLASYNEQFF
TGCAGTGCTAGTCAGCTAGCGTCCTACAATGAGCAGTTCTTC
>TRBV4-1|.|TRBJ1-5|few
CASSQDPYQPQHF
TGCGCCAGCAGCCAAGATCCCTATCAGCCCCAGCATTTT
>TRBV6-5|.|TRBJ2-7|few
CASSYSVRSSGAYEQYF
TGTGCCAGCAGTTACTCGGTAAGGTCTAGTGGAGCCTACGAGCAGTACTTC
>TRBV12-3/TRBV12-4|.|TRBJ1-2|.
CASSLDLVAGYTF
TGTGCCAGCAGTTTAGATCTGGTAGCGGGCTACACCTTC
>TRBV4-2|TRBD2|TRBJ2-3|many
CASSPRVSAGGEDTQYF
TGTGCCAGCAGCCCAAGGGTTTCGGCGGGGGGGGAAGATACGCAGTATTTT
>TRBV12-3/TRBV12-4|.|TRBJ2-3|many
CASSYRGIVLSTDTQYF
TGTGCCAGCTCTTATCGGGGGATCGTCCTCAGCACAGATACGCAGTATTTT
>TRBV7-9|TRBD1|TRBJ2-5|few
CAAGRAGGETQYF
TGTGCCGCTGGTCGGGCAGGGGGAGAGACCCAGTACTTC
>TRBV6-2/TRBV6-3|.|TRBJ1-2|.
CASSYSFNYGYTF
TGTGCCAGCAGTTACAGCTTTAACTATGGCTACACCTTC
>TRBV7-6|.|TRBJ2-1|few
CASSKRGDSYNEQFF
TGTGCCAGCAGCAAAAGGGGGGACTCCTACAATGAGCAGTTCTTC
>TRBV19|.|TRBJ1-2|.
CASRRRELGYGYTF
TGTGCCAGTAGGAGAAGGGAATTAGGCTATGGCTACACCTTC
>TRBV20-1|TRBD1|TRBJ2-1|few
CSARGGIGDRKTSYNEQFF
TGCAGTGCTAGAGGAGGTATCGGGGACAGGAAAACCTCCTACAATGAGCAGTTCTTC
>TRBV11-2|.|TRBJ2-1|.
CASSPAQGSSEQFF
TGTGCCAGCAGCCCAGCACAGGGTTCAAGTGAGCAGTTCTTC
>TRBV28|TRBD1|TRBJ1-1|.
CASSPTRTGNTEAFF
TGTGCCAGCAGTCCTACTCGGACAGGGAACACTGAAGCTTTCTTT
>TRBV10-3|TRBD2|TRBJ2-7|many
CAISVGTSGPYEQYF
TGTGCCATCAGTGTCGGGACTAGCGGGCCCTACGAGCAGTACTTC
>TRBV28|.|TRBJ1-1|few
CASSLYGNEAFF
TGTGCCAGCAGTTTATACGGGAATGAAGCTTTCTTT
>TRBV6-1|.|TRBJ2-1|few
CASGIVGLREQFF
TGTGCCAGCGGGATCGTGGGGTTGAGGGAGCAGTTCTTC
>TRBV15|TRBD2|TRBJ2-5|.
CATSRGLAGVVETQYF
TGTGCCACCAGCAGAGGACTAGCGGGAGTTGTGGAGACCCAGTACTTC
>TRBV4-3|TRBD1|TRBJ2-5|.
CASSRNPGTGWETQYF
TGCGCCAGCAGCCGGAATCCCGGGACAGGGTGGGAGACCCAGTACTTC
>TRBV30|TRBD1|TRBJ2-7|few
CAWRPGQGISYEQYF
TGTGCCTGGAGGCCAGGACAGGGAATCTCCTACGAGCAGTACTTC
>TRBV5-6|.|TRBJ2-2|many
CASSTTGLNTGELFF
TGTGCCAGCAGCACCACGGGTCTGAACACCGGGGAGCTGTTTTTT